Listed here are 29 T cell receptor beta chains from one sample, sequenced in a study of blood T cell repertoires in COVID-19. Assay used: immunoSEQ multiplex PCR; TCRdb lists only in-frame clones, some missing. The profile shows 100,000 to 150,000 clones, roughly 69% of them singletons. The sequenced sample consisted of peripheral blood. The source of these receptors is a woman between 70 and 85 years old with acute or convalescent COVID-19.

The V and J genes are TRBV11-2 and TRBJ2-7; D gene unclear. Trimming took 3 bases from V and 3 from J, leaving 3 bases between them. The germline V gene encodes CDR1 SGHAT and CDR2 FQNNGV. The CDR3 is 11 amino acids. DNA for the CDR3: TGTGCCAGCAGCTTCCTCTACGAGCAGTACTTC. It translates to CASSFLYEQYF.

V gene TRBV7-6 combines with J gene TRBJ1-4; no definite D call. Germline assignment: CDR1 SGHVS and CDR2 FNYEAQ. V lost 5 bases, J lost 3 bases, and 16 bases lay in between. The CDR3 is 16 amino acids. In DNA, the CDR3 is TGTGCCAGCAGCGGGGTCCTTGGAGGACCTAATGAAAAACTGTTTTTT. It encodes CASSGVLGGPNEKLFF.

This clone has just a few counts. This rearrangement joins TRBV11-2 to TRBJ1-1; 8 nucleotides agree with TRBD1. Trimming cost V 5 bases and J 7 bases; bases outside gene matches: 9. Per the germline V gene, CDR1 is SGHAT and CDR2 is FQNNGV. This CDR3 is built from 14 residues. CDR3: CASSPNSGGNEAFF. In nucleotides, the CDR3 is TGTGCCAGCAGCCCCAATTCAGGGGGCAATGAAGCTTTCTTT.

This clone was seen more than once but under ten times. The chain has TRBV7-2 and TRBJ1-1; no definite D call. The V gene lost 5 bases and the J gene lost 3 bases, with 13 bases spanning the gap. Germline V CDR1 and CDR2: SGHTA, FQGNSA. The CDR3 sequence is 14 residues long. The CDR3: CASSGQVSDTEAFF. CDR3 sequence (DNA): TGTGCCAGCAGCGGGCAGGTTTCCGACACTGAAGCTTTCTTT.

This chain connects TRBV6-4 to TRBJ2-5; tentatively, D is TRBD1 (6 bases). The CDR3 spans 13 residues. Trimming stripped 4 bases from V and 4 bases from J, with 10 bases between. Germline assignment: CDR1 MRHNA and CDR2 SNTAGT. The CDR3 here is CASSGARGETQYF. The CDR3, as DNA: TGTGCCAGCAGTGGGGCCAGGGGAGAGACCCAGTACTTC.

The J gene is TRBJ2-5, the V gene TRBV28; perhaps TRBD2 as D (5 bases). CDR3 length equals 14 residues. Per germline, CDR1 MDHEN and CDR2 SYDVKM. V gave up 2 bases and J gave up 4 bases, with 11 bases separating them. CDR3: CASSLLASRETQYF. CDR3 in DNA: TGTGCCAGCAGTTTACTAGCCTCAAGAGAGACCCAGTACTTC.

The chain combines TRBV5-5 with TRBJ1-5; the match to TRBD1 covers 8 bases. Germline V gene data show CDR1 as SGHKS and CDR2 as YYEKEE (reference sequence). The V gene end was trimmed by 4 bases and the J gene end by 1 base; junction bases not matched to a gene: 4. This CDR3 comprises 15 residues. The CDR3 here is CASSPRQGSNQPQHF. Here the CDR3 DNA reads TGTGCCAGCAGCCCGCGACAGGGGAGCAATCAGCCCCAGCATTTT.

This clone has only a few counts. This chain links TRBV10-3 with TRBJ2-7; 7 bases are a match to TRBD1. The J segment lost 12 bases and the V segment lost 4 bases, leaving 9 bases of the junction unmatched. CDR1 is ENHRY, CDR2 SYGVKD, per germline. The CDR3 runs to 12 residues. CDR3 sequence (DNA): TGTGCCATCAGTGCCGACAGACAGGGTTTGTACTTC. It encodes CAISADRQGLYF.

This rearrangement joins TRBV7-9 to TRBJ2-7; D may be TRBD1 or TRBD2 (6 bases each). The CDR3 consists of 11 residues. Germline values: CDR1 SEHNR, CDR2 FQNEAQ (reference sequence). V shed 7 bases and J shed 5 bases, with 9 bases lying between them. CDR3 sequence reads: CASTGGDEQYF. The CDR3 DNA reads as TGTGCCAGCACCGGGGGCGACGAGCAGTACTTC. The full variable domain, its missing parts supplied by reference TRBV7-9 and TRBJ2-7, is DTGVSQNPRHKITKRGQNVTFRCDPISEHNRLYWYRQTLGQGPEFLTYFQNEAQLEKSRLLSDRFSAERPKGSFSTLEIQRTEQGDSAMYLCASTGGDEQYFGPGTRLTVT.

Of note for this clone: A read error may produce the germline difference seen at one junction end. The CDR3 loop is CASSMRGRPQQTQYF. The CDR3 DNA reads TGTGCCAGTAGTATGCGGGGGCGGCCCCAACAGACCCAGTACTTC. The V and J genes are TRBV19 and TRBJ2-5, with D perhaps TRBD2 (7 bases). The CDR3 is 15 amino acids. Germline CDR1 is LNHDA and CDR2 is SQIVND (reference sequence).

This chain joins TRBV9 and TRBJ1-6; 7 nucleotides match TRBD1. V was pared by 0 bases and J by 7 bases, with 7 bases of the junction left unmatched. Per germline, CDR1 SGDLS and CDR2 YYNGEE. The CDR3 consists of 16 residues. The CDR3 sequence: CASSVGGTALNSPLHF. The DNA of the CDR3 is TGTGCCAGCAGCGTAGGGGGGACAGCCCTAAATTCACCCCTCCACTTT.

The CDR3 loop reads CASSPGLGQPQHF. The CDR3 DNA reads TGTGCCAGCAGCCCGGGGTTGGGGCAGCCCCAGCATTTT. This sequence joins TRBV7-8 and TRBJ1-5, with D unresolved. The CDR3 is 13 amino acids. Per the germline V gene, CDR1 is SGHVS and CDR2 is FQNEAQ. V was trimmed by 5 bases and J by 7 bases, leaving 12 bases between them.

The rearrangement uses TRBV12-3 or TRBV12-4 and TRBJ2-2; D is undetermined. The CDR3 runs 13 residues. The V and J ends lost 3 bases and 7 bases respectively, with 9 bases between them. The CDR3 loop reads CASSLGAGGELFF. Written as DNA, the CDR3 is TGTGCCAGCAGTTTGGGCGCAGGCGGGGAGCTGTTTTTT.

The chain couples TRBV5-4 to TRBJ2-3; 15 bases match TRBD2. V lost 2 bases, J lost 1 base, and 11 bases stayed unmatched. CDR1 is SGHNT and CDR2 is YYREEE in the germline V gene (reference sequence). The CDR3 is 20 amino acids. The DNA of the CDR3 is TGTGCCAGCAGCTTCCGAGGACTAGCGGGAGGGCGTGGAGGCACAGATACGCAGTATTTT. Translated: CASSFRGLAGGRGGTDTQYF.

The chain recombines TRBV7-9 with TRBJ2-5, with 10 bases that match TRBD2. The CDR3 loop spans 15 amino acids. CDR1 is SEHNR, CDR2 FQNEAQ, per germline (reference sequence). Trimming took 5 bases from V and 3 from J; bases not matched to a gene: 6. CDR3 nucleotide sequence: TGTGCCAGCAGCAAAGGACTAGCGGTTAAAGAGACCCAGTACTTC. Amino acids: CASSKGLAVKETQYF.

This chain links TRBV2 with TRBJ2-2; 10 positions match TRBD1. There are 14 residues in the CDR3. The germline CDR1 and CDR2 sequences are SNHLY and FYNNEI. V shed 8 bases, J shed 5 bases, and the junction held 5 bases outside the gene matches. CDR3 residues: CASAGTGVTGELFF. The DNA for the CDR3 is TGTGCCAGCGCCGGGACAGGGGTAACCGGGGAGCTGTTTTTT. The full variable domain, with the rest looked up from reference TRBV2 and TRBJ2-2, is EPEVTQTPSHQVTQMGQEVILRCVPISNHLYFYWYRQILGQKVEFLVSFYNNEISEKSEIFDDQFSVERPDGSNFTLKIRSTKLEDSAMYFCASAGTGVTGELFFGEGSRLTVL.

The rearrangement links TRBV11-2 to TRBJ2-1, with D perhaps matching TRBD2 (6 bases). The CDR3 loop spans 18 amino acids. From germline, CDR1 is SGHAT and CDR2 FQNNGV. Between the trimmed V and J ends, which lost 2 bases and 0 bases, there was a span of 17 bases. CDR3 sequence reads: CASSLNPGLASSYNEQFF. In DNA, the CDR3 is TGTGCCAGCAGCTTAAATCCCGGGCTAGCGAGCTCCTACAATGAGCAGTTCTTC.

The chain has TRBV6-5 and TRBJ2-7, with 8 bases matching TRBD1. CDR3 length equals 14 residues. CDR1 and CDR2 (germline): MNHEY, SVGAGI. J was trimmed by 6 bases and V by 4 bases; bases with no gene match: 8. The CDR3 protein is CASSSGTGWSEQYF. The DNA of the CDR3 is TGTGCCAGCAGTTCCGGGACAGGATGGAGCGAGCAGTACTTC.

The genes are TRBV5-1 and TRBJ1-2; tentatively, D is TRBD1 (6 bases). CDR1 is SGHRS, CDR2 YFSETQ, per germline. This CDR3 is built from 12 residues. V was trimmed by 2 bases and J by 4 bases, leaving 6 bases between them. The CDR3 sequence: CASSLQGYGYTF. CDR3 sequence (DNA): TGCGCCAGCAGCTTACAGGGCTATGGCTACACCTTC.

The V gene is TRBV6-5, the J gene TRBJ1-2; 8 bases agree with TRBD1. The CDR3 loop spans 12 amino acids. J was trimmed by 8 bases and V by 8 bases; bases with no gene match: 7. CDR1 and CDR2 from the germline V gene are MNHEY and SVGAGI. The CDR3 coding sequence is TGTGCCAGCTTCGGCAGGGGGCAAGGCTACACCTTC. Protein product: CASFGRGQGYTF.

This chain connects TRBV19 to TRBJ2-3, with TRBD1 matching 8 bases. The CDR3 totals 14 residues. The V and J ends lost 4 bases and 3 bases, in that order; junction bases with no gene match: 3. Germline assignment: CDR1 LNHDA and CDR2 SQIVND (reference sequence). The CDR3 DNA reads as TGTGCCAGTAGTACTCGGACAGGGACAGATACGCAGTATTTT. This gives the protein CASSTRTGTDTQYF.

V gene TRBV2 combines with J gene TRBJ2-2; D is unresolved. CDR1 is SNHLY and CDR2 is FYNNEI in the germline V gene. The CDR3 extends over 14 amino acids. V dropped 5 bases and J dropped 1 base, with 8 bases sitting between them. As DNA, the CDR3 is TGTGCCAGCAGTCTATACGGGAACACCGGGGAGCTGTTTTTT. As protein: CASSLYGNTGELFF.

This chain joins TRBV2 and TRBJ1-1, with a weak D call TRBD1 (6 bases). The CDR3 is 12 residues long. With 3 bases removed from V and 7 bases from J, the gap between germline ends came to 9 bases. From germline, CDR1 is SNHLY and CDR2 FYNNEI. The CDR3 DNA is TGTGCCAGCAGTGACCCGGACAGTGAAGCTTTCTTT. As protein: CASSDPDSEAFF.

The chain has TRBV29-1 and TRBJ2-3, with 7 nucleotides matching TRBD1. CDR1 SQVTM and CDR2 ANQGSEA come from the germline V gene. V was pared by 0 bases and J by 4 bases, with 13 bases of the junction left unmatched. The CDR3 length is 17 residues. The CDR3 loop reads CSVEEGAGTDRADTQYF. CDR3 DNA sequence: TGCAGCGTTGAAGAAGGGGCCGGGACAGATAGGGCAGATACGCAGTATTTT.

The V call is TRBV29-1, the J call TRBJ2-1; no clear D gene. V lost 7 bases and J lost 7, with 14 bases in between. The CDR3 spans 12 residues. The germline gives CDR1 SQVTM, CDR2 ANQGSEA. CDR3 protein: CSAGRAMNEQFF. CDR3 sequence (DNA): TGCAGCGCCGGTCGTGCGATGAATGAGCAGTTCTTC.

This clone was seen a handful of times. CDR3 in DNA: TGTGCCAGCAGTGAAATTAGGGACAGCTCTAACTATGGCTACACCTTC. Its protein product is CASSEIRDSSNYGYTF. V gene TRBV6-1 combines with J gene TRBJ1-2, with 7 bases aligning to TRBD1. V shed 2 bases and J 0 bases; nucleotides not matched to a gene: 6. The V gene's germline CDR1 is MNHNS and CDR2 SASEGT. This CDR3 is built from 16 residues.

The rearrangement links TRBV18 to TRBJ2-2; D might be TRBD2 (6 bases). The CDR3 has 15 residues. Trimming pared 2 bases from V and 5 bases from J, leaving 12 bases between. Looked up from germline, CDR1 is KGHSH and CDR2 is LQKENI. Written as DNA, the CDR3 is TGTGCCAGCTCACCAATAGCGGAGGGGACCGGGGAGCTGTTTTTT. Translated: CASSPIAEGTGELFF.

The V gene is TRBV30, the J gene TRBJ1-6; possible D gene TRBD1, 5 bases. Looked up from germline, CDR1 is GTSNPN and CDR2 is SVGIG (reference sequence). The CDR3 is 12 amino acids. Deletions cut 8 bases from V and 8 bases from J, with 13 bases between. CDR3 nucleotides: TGTGCCGCGGGGGGGACCCATTCACCCCTCCACTTT. It is translated as CAAGGTHSPLHF.

This clone was recorded a few times. J is TRBJ1-1 and V is TRBV5-1; 9 nucleotides align to TRBD1. Germline lookup yields CDR1 SGHRS and CDR2 YFSETQ. The CDR3 extends over 16 amino acids. The ends lost 0 bases at V and 3 bases at J; junction bases unmatched: 6. The chain's CDR3 is CASSLGTGAVYTEAFF. The CDR3 bases are TGCGCCAGCAGCTTGGGGACAGGGGCGGTGTACACTGAAGCTTTCTTT.